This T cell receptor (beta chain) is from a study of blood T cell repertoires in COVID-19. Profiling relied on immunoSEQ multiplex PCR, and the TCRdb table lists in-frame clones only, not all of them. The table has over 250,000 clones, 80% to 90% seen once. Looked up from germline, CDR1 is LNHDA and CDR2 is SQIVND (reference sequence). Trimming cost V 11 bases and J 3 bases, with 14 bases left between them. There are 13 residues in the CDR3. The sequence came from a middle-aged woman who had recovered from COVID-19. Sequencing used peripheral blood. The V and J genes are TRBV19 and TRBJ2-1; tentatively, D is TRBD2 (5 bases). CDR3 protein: CAGAENHYNEQFF. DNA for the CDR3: TGTGCCGGAGCGGAGAATCACTACAATGAGCAGTTCTTC.